A single sample is the source of the 22 T cell receptor beta chains below, sequenced in a study of cytomegalovirus exposure and HLA in healthy donors. Use of 60 Vbeta and 13 Jbeta primers characterized the PCR. Clones were read by immunoSEQ multiplex PCR, and TCRdb kept only the in-frame ones, dropping some. The sample yields about 200,000 clones, roughly 13% seen once. Sequenced: PBMCs. All receptors derive from a man aged 50 to 60 in good health and CMV-seropositive.

This clone was detected only a few times. The genes are TRBV12-5 and TRBJ2-7; 10 nucleotides match TRBD1. Germline trimming cut 6 bases from V and 2 bases from J; bases unmatched to any gene: 4. The CDR3 has 14 amino acids. From germline, CDR1 is LGHNT and CDR2 FRNRAP. For the CDR3, the DNA is TGTGCTAGTGGCTCGGACAGGGGGACCTACGAGCAGTACTTC. Translating gives CASGSDRGTYEQYF.

This chain connects TRBV10-2 to TRBJ2-5; no firm D call. V lost 2 bases and J lost 3, with 13 bases in between. Germline lookup yields CDR1 WSHSY and CDR2 SAAADI. This CDR3 comprises 15 residues. The CDR3 nucleotides are TGCGCCAGCAGTGAGATACGGAGAGGAAAAGAGACCCAGTACTTC. It translates to CASSEIRRGKETQYF.

This clone was observed a handful of times. As DNA, the CDR3 is TGCGCCAGCAGCCAAGACGGGACAGCGGTGAACTCTGGAAACACCATATATTTT. It specifies CASSQDGTAVNSGNTIYF. The chain combines TRBV4-3 with TRBJ1-3; TRBD1 agrees at 7 bases. CDR1 is LGHNA and CDR2 is YSLEER in the germline V gene. This CDR3 has 18 amino acids. The V segment lost 0 bases and the J segment 0 bases; nucleotides outside the gene matches: 8.

This chain connects TRBV6-5 to TRBJ2-5; TRBD2 matches 8 bases. After removal of 0 bases from V and 0 bases from J, the junction contained 3 bases not matched to a gene. This CDR3 spans 16 amino acids. Germline V gives CDR1 MNHEY, CDR2 SVGAGI. CDR3 protein: CASSYSSGVYQETQYF. DNA of the CDR3: TGTGCCAGCAGTTACTCTAGCGGGGTGTACCAAGAGACCCAGTACTTC.

The chain uses TRBV30 and TRBJ2-5; 8 bases line up with TRBD1. The J call is in doubt because the DNA end fits TRBJ2-7 better. The CDR3 runs to 14 residues. Germline V gene sequence: CDR1 GTSNPN, CDR2 SVGIG (reference sequence). The DNA of the CDR3 is TGTGCCTGGAGTGTGGGTACAGGGGGTTACGAGCAGTACTTC. It is translated as CAWSVGTGGYEQYF.

The table lists this clone with a few counts. The CDR3 ends on some other residue instead of the conserved phenylalanine or tryptophan, so this is likely a read error. The chain carries TRBV7-9 and TRBJ2-3; perhaps TRBD2 as D (5 bases). CDR3 size: 15 residues. V lost 0 bases to trimming and J lost 2 bases, with 9 bases between them. Germline CDR1 is SEHNR and CDR2 is FQNEAQ (reference sequence). The chain's CDR3 is CASSLAWTYTDTQYV. The CDR3 DNA follows: TGTGCCAGCAGCTTAGCGTGGACTTACACAGATACGCAGTATGTT.

A single count supports this clone. This chain joins TRBV15 and TRBJ1-5; D uncertain. The CDR3 extends over 15 amino acids. Between the trimmed V and J ends, which lost 0 bases and 1 base, there was a span of 7 bases. The germline gives CDR1 LNHNV, CDR2 YYDKDF (reference sequence). In nucleotides, the CDR3 is TGTGCCACCAGCAGAGAGGCAGGAAGCAATCAGCCCCAGCATTTT. Protein product: CATSREAGSNQPQHF. Looking up the rest from reference TRBV15 and TRBJ1-5 gives the full variable domain: DAMVIQNPRYQVTQFGKPVTLSCSQTLNHNVMYWYQQKSSQAPKLLFHYYDKDFNNEADTPDNFQSRRPNTSFCFLDIRSPGLGDTAMYLCATSREAGSNQPQHFGDGTRLSIL.

The sample holds a few counts of this clone. The chain couples TRBV11-3 to TRBJ2-3; 8 bases fit TRBD1. The CDR3 contains 15 residues. CDR1 SGHNT and CDR2 YENEEA come from the germline V gene. Losses at the gene ends were 3 bases for V and 3 bases for J; bases not matched to a gene: 5. The CDR3 protein is CASSFRTGRTDTQYF. The CDR3 bases are TGTGCCAGCAGCTTTCGGACAGGGAGAACAGATACGCAGTATTTT.

This chain uses TRBV21-1 with TRBJ1-3; TRBD1 is the table's D call, not checked against the DNA. TRBV21-1 is marked as a pseudogene. The CDR3 runs 22 residues. The CDR3 spells CASSKDNRDRGTLKVSGNTIYF. The CDR3 nucleotides are TGTGCCAGCAGCAAAGATAACCGGGACAGGGGGACCCTAAAAGTCTCTGGAAACACCATATATTTT.

In this sample, this clone turned up a few times. The rearrangement joins TRBV30 to TRBJ1-2; TRBD1 matches 12 bases. The germline V gene has CDR1 GTSNPN and CDR2 SVGIG (reference sequence). With 2 bases clipped from V and 4 bases from J, the junction kept 8 bases outside the gene matches. The CDR3 runs to 16 residues. The CDR3 nucleotides read TGTGCCTGGAGTACCCGGGACAGGGGGCGCGGCTATGGCTACACCTTC. Its protein product is CAWSTRDRGRGYGYTF.

This clone showed up just a few times. The CDR3 protein is CATREGGSYEQYV. CDR3 nucleotides: TGTGCCACCCGGGAGGGGGGATCCTACGAGCAGTACGTC. The chain recombines TRBV6-1 with TRBJ2-7; 8 bases are a match to TRBD2. The junction had 6 bases not matched to a gene; V was cut back by 10 bases and J by 1 base. The CDR3 is 13 residues long. Germline V CDR1 and CDR2: MNHNS, SASEGT.

A single count supports this clone. The chain recombines TRBV4-3 with TRBJ2-1; a possible D gene is TRBD2 (5 bases). This CDR3 is built from 16 residues. Germline CDR1 is LGHNA and CDR2 is YSLEER. V lost 4 bases, J lost 4 bases, and 17 bases lay in between. The chain's CDR3 is CASSLTGGPDYNEQFF. In nucleotides, the CDR3 is TGCGCCAGCAGCCTGACTGGCGGGCCAGATTACAATGAGCAGTTCTTC.

The CDR3 region has the DNA TGTGCCAGCAGCCTCAGGACAGGGTATGTTACTGAAGCTTTCTTT. Translated: CASSLRTGYVTEAFF. This chain uses TRBV11-1 with TRBJ1-1; the match to TRBD1 covers 8 bases. Germline V gene sequence: CDR1 SGHAT, CDR2 FQDESV (reference sequence). The V segment lost 5 bases and the J segment 5 bases; nucleotides outside the gene matches: 10. There are 15 residues in the CDR3.

This clone was picked up a small number of times. This rearrangement joins TRBV27 to TRBJ2-7; TRBD2 might be the D (6 bases). Trimming took 7 bases from V and 7 from J, leaving 20 bases between them. There are 14 residues in the CDR3. Per germline, CDR1 MNHEY and CDR2 SMNVEV (reference sequence). The CDR3, as DNA: TGTGCCAGCATCCCAACCGGTGGAGGGAGAGAGCAGTACTTC. This encodes CASIPTGGGREQYF.

The J gene is TRBJ2-3, the V gene TRBV2; 7 nucleotides line up with TRBD1. Germline assignment: CDR1 SNHLY and CDR2 FYNNEI. The CDR3 covers 14 residues. The V and J ends lost 4 bases and 0 bases, in that order; junction bases with no gene match: 1. The CDR3 here is CASSGQGSTDTQYF. Written as DNA, the CDR3 is TGTGCCAGCAGTGGACAGGGTAGCACAGATACGCAGTATTTT. Complete variable domain (other parts from reference TRBV2 and TRBJ2-3): EPEVTQTPSHQVTQMGQEVILRCVPISNHLYFYWYRQILGQKVEFLVSFYNNEISEKSEIFDDQFSVERPDGSNFTLKIRSTKLEDSAMYFCASSGQGSTDTQYFGPGTRLTVL.

The chain links TRBV5-6 to TRBJ1-1; 7 nucleotides line up with TRBD1. This CDR3 region has 15 residues. Germline CDR1 reads SGHDT; CDR2 reads YYEEEE. The junction had 8 bases not matched to a gene; V was cut back by 3 bases and J by 3 bases. CDR3 loop: CASSSPDRMDTEAFF. CDR3 bases: TGTGCCAGCAGCTCCCCGGACAGGATGGACACTGAAGCTTTCTTT.

This clone was seen a handful of times. The chain is built from TRBV28 and TRBJ2-3; 7 positions agree with TRBD1. CDR1 is MDHEN, CDR2 SYDVKM, per germline. The ends lost 5 bases at V and 0 bases at J; junction bases unmatched: 11. The CDR3 covers 17 residues. The chain's CDR3 is CASSPDPDRLSTDTQYF. The CDR3 DNA reads TGTGCCAGCAGTCCTGACCCGGACAGGCTTAGCACAGATACGCAGTATTTT.

This clone was counted between two and nine times. The J gene is TRBJ2-5, the V gene TRBV30; D gene ambiguous. The CDR3 runs 13 residues. Germline V CDR1 and CDR2: GTSNPN, SVGIG (reference sequence). V shed 0 bases and J shed 4 bases, with 9 bases lying between them. The CDR3 sequence is CAWSVSFSETQYF. Written as DNA, the CDR3 is TGTGCCTGGAGTGTTTCCTTTTCAGAGACCCAGTACTTC.

This clone turned up a few times. V usage is TRBV5-1 and J usage is TRBJ2-2, with D possibly TRBD1 on 6 matching bases. This CDR3 comprises 14 residues. Trimming shortened V by 6 bases and J by 3 bases, and 12 bases separated the two germline ends. Germline lookup yields CDR1 SGHRS and CDR2 YFSETQ. The CDR3 nucleotides read TGCGCCAGCATGAGACAGGTGGACACCGGGGAGCTGTTTTTT. This gives the protein CASMRQVDTGELFF.

This clone was found a few times. The chain uses TRBV5-1 and TRBJ1-2; 9 bases map to TRBD1. V was clipped by 1 base and J by 8 bases; unmatched bases: 3. CDR3 length: 13 amino acids. CDR1 is SGHRS, CDR2 YFSETQ, per germline. Written as DNA, the CDR3 is TGCGCCAGCAGCTTGTGGACAGGGGACGGCTACACCTTC. Its protein product is CASSLWTGDGYTF.

In its sample, this clone was seen a few times. This rearrangement joins TRBV19 to TRBJ2-2, with 8 bases fitting TRBD2. V lost 2 bases, J lost 7 bases, and 3 bases stayed unmatched. In germline, CDR1 is LNHDA, CDR2 SQIVND (reference sequence). There are 14 residues in the CDR3. CDR3: CASSISGGVGELFF. CDR3 DNA sequence: TGTGCCAGTAGTATAAGCGGGGGCGTCGGGGAGCTGTTTTTT.

The sample holds a few counts of this clone. The V and J genes are TRBV6-5 and TRBJ1-1; 7 bases fit TRBD1. Per the germline V gene, CDR1 is MNHEY and CDR2 is SVGAGI. The trim removed 8 bases at V and 4 bases at J, leaving 4 bases unmatched. The CDR3 contains 12 residues. The chain's CDR3 is CASQGVGTEAFF. CDR3 DNA: TGTGCCAGCCAGGGGGTAGGCACTGAAGCTTTCTTT.